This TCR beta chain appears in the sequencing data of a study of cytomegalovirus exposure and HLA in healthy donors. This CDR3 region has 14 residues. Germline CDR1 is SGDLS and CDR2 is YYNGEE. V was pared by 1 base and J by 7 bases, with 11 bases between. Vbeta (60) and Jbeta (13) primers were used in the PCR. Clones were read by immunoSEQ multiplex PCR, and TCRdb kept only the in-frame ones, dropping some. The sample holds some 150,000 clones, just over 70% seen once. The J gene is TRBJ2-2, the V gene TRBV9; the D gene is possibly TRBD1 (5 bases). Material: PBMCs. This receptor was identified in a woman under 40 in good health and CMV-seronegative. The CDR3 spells CASSVRGRGGELFF. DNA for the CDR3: TGTGCCAGCAGCGTAAGAGGAAGGGGCGGGGAGCTGTTTTTT.